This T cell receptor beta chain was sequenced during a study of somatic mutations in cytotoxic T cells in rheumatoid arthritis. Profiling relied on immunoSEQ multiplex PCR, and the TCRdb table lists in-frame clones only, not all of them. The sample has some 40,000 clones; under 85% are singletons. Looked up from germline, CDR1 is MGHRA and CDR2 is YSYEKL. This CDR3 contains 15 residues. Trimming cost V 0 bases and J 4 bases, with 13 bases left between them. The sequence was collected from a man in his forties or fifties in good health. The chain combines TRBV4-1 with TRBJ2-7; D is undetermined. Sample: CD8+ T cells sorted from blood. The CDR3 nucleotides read TGCGCCAGCAGCCAAGACCCCTCCTCTTTTTACGAGCAGTACTTC. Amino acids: CASSQDPSSFYEQYF.